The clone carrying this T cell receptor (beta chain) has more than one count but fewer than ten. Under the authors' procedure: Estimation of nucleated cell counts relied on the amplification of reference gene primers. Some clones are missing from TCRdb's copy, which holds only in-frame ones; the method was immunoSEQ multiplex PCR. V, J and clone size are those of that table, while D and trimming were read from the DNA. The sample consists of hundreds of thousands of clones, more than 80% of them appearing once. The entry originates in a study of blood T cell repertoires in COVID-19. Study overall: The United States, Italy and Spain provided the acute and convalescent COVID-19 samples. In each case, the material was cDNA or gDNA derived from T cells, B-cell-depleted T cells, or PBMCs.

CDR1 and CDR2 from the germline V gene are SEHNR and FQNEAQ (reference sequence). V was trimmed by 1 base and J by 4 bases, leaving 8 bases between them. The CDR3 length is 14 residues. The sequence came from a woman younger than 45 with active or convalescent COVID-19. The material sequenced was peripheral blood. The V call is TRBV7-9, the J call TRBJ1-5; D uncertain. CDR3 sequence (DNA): TGTGCCAGCAGCTTAGACACATTAAATCAGCCCCAGCATTTT. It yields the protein CASSLDTLNQPQHF.